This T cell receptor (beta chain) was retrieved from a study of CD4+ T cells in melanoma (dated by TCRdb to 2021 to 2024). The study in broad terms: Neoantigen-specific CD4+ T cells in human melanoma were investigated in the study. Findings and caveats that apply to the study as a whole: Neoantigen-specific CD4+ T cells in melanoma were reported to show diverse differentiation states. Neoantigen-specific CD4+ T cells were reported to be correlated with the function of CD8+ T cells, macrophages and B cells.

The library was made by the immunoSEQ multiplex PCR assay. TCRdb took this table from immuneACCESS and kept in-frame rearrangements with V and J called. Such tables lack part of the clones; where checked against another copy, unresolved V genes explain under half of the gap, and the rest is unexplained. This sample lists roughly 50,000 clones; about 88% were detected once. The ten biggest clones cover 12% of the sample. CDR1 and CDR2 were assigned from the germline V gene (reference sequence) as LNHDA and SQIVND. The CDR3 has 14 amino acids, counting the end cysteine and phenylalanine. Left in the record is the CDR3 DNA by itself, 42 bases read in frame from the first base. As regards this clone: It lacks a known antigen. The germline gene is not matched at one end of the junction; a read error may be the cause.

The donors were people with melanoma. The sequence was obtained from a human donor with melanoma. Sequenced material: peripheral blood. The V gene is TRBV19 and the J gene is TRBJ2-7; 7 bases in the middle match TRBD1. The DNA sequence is TGTGCCAGTAGTTTGGGACAGTCATCCTCCGAGCAGTACTTC. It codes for CASSLGQSSSEQYF.